These 7 T cell receptor beta chains were all obtained from the same sample, sequenced in a study of blood T cell repertoires in COVID-19. This table comes from immunoSEQ multiplex PCR, and its TCRdb copy is limited to in-frame clones, with some not included. Of 350,000 to 450,000 clones listed, 70% to 90% are singletons. Sequenced: peripheral blood. The receptors here all came from a human donor in a cohort sampled during active COVID-19.

CDR3 protein: CASSEPPAGNTIYF. CDR3 sequence (DNA): TGTGCCAGCAGTGAGCCCCCGGCTGGAAACACCATATATTTT. The rearrangement joins TRBV6-1 to TRBJ1-3; D not certain. The germline V gene has CDR1 MNHNS and CDR2 SASEGT. The CDR3 has 14 amino acids. V lost 3 bases to trimming and J lost 2 bases, with 8 bases between them.

The chain carries TRBV10-3 and TRBJ2-7; 7 nucleotides match TRBD1. This CDR3 is built from 15 residues. Germline V gene lookup returns CDR1 ENHRY and CDR2 SYGVKD. V was pared by 6 bases and J by 1 base, with 9 bases of the junction left unmatched. CDR3 protein: CAIRGTGDGSYEQYF. The CDR3 DNA sequence: TGTGCCATCAGAGGCACAGGGGATGGTTCCTACGAGCAGTACTTC.

V and J are TRBV15 and TRBJ2-7; 11 bases line up with TRBD2. V gave up 1 base and J gave up 9 bases; unmatched junction bases: 11. Germline-derived CDR1 and CDR2 are LNHNV and YYDKDF (reference sequence). The CDR3 is 16 amino acids. In DNA, the CDR3 is TGTGCCACCAGCAGAGTAGCGACTAGCGGGGCCGGAGTGCAGTACTTC. It is translated as CATSRVATSGAGVQYF.

The J gene is TRBJ1-2, the V gene TRBV7-9; no clear D gene. This CDR3 contains 12 residues. The V end lost 5 bases, the J end lost 7 bases, and 11 bases lay between the germline ends. CDR1 SEHNR and CDR2 FQNEAQ come from the germline V gene (reference sequence). The CDR3 sequence: CASSPTGRGYTF. CDR3 nucleotide sequence: TGTGCCAGCAGCCCAACCGGTCGTGGCTACACCTTC.

The sample holds a few counts of this clone. The genes are TRBV5-6 and TRBJ2-7; D is possibly TRBD1 (5 bases). CDR1 and CDR2 (germline): SGHDT, YYEEEE. The CDR3 contains 11 residues. Trimming took off 2 bases at V and 10 bases at J, with 10 bases between the two ends. This CDR3 reads CASSFRVEQYF. Written as DNA, the CDR3 is TGTGCCAGCAGCTTCAGGGTCGAACAGTACTTC.

V gene TRBV6-2 or TRBV6-3 combines with J gene TRBJ2-5; 13 bases are a match to TRBD2. The CDR3 spans 16 residues. Germline loops: CDR1 MNHEY, CDR2 SVGEGT. V lost 4 bases to trimming and J lost 4 bases; unmatched junction nucleotides: 6. CDR3 in DNA: TGTGCCAGCAGTTCGGGACTAGCGGGAACTTCAGAGACCCAGTACTTC. Translating gives CASSSGLAGTSETQYF.

The rearrangement joins TRBV24-1 to TRBJ2-1, with 10 bases matching TRBD2. The CDR3 loop spans 15 amino acids. Per the germline V gene, CDR1 is KGHDR and CDR2 is SFDVKD. The V segment lost 6 bases and the J segment 2 bases; nucleotides outside the gene matches: 3. The CDR3 sequence: CATSTSGGAYNEQFF. The CDR3, as DNA: TGTGCCACCAGTACGAGCGGGGGGGCCTACAATGAGCAGTTCTTC.